This T cell receptor (beta chain) is drawn from a study of CD8 T cells in ankylosing spondylitis. Findings and caveats of the study: Peripheral blood samples showed relatively rare disease-linked clones, and these clones were CD8+.

From the 5' RACE reads, TCRdb called clonotypes with MiXCR, one entry per CDR3 protein. The sample has a few hundred thousand distinct CDR3 sequences, 20% to 25% seen once. As concerns this clonotype: As yet, its antigen is unknown.

Germline CDR1 SEHNR, CDR2 FQNEAQ (reference sequence). This CDR3 spans 13 amino acids. V shed 5 bases and J 6 bases; nucleotides not matched to a gene: 4. Sequenced sample: blood, either unsorted or a sorted T cell fraction (not recorded which). This sequence was found in a male donor with ankylosing spondylitis or in good health (not recorded which). V is TRBV7-9 and J is TRBJ2-3, with 8 positions matching TRBD1. The CDR3 region is CASSPRGRDTQYF. For the CDR3, the DNA is TGTGCCAGCAGCCCCAGGGGGCGGGATACGCAGTATTTT.